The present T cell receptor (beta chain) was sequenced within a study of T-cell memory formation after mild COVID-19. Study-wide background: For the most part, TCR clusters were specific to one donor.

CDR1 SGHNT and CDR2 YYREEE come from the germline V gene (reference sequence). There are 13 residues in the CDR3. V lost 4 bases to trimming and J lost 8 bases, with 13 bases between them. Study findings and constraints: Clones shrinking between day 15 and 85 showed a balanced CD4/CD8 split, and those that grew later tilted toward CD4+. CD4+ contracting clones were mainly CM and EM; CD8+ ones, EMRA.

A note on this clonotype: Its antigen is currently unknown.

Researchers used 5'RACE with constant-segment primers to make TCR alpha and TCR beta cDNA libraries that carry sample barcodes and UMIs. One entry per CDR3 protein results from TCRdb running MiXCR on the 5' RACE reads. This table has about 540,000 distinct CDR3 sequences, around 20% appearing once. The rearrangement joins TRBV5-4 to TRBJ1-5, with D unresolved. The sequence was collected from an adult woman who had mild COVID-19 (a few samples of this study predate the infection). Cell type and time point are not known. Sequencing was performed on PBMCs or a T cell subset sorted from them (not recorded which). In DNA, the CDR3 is TGTGCCAGCAGCCCGGCGGTCGAGAAGCCCCAGCATTTT. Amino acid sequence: CASSPAVEKPQHF.